This T cell receptor (beta chain) was profiled in a study of T cell changes during pregnancy in multiple sclerosis. CDR1 is ENHRY, CDR2 SYGVKD, per germline. The CDR3 runs to 17 residues. V was pared by 2 bases and J by 10 bases, with 10 bases of the junction left unmatched. The assay was immunoSEQ multiplex PCR, and TCRdb's table has in-frame clones only and misses some. Of fewer than 65,000 clones listed, 90% to 95% are singletons. The V and J genes are TRBV10-3 and TRBJ2-1, with 14 bases lining up with TRBD2. Sequenced material: CD4+ T cells from peripheral blood mononuclear cells, taken after pregnancy. The receptor's source is a female donor with multiple sclerosis, enrolled in a pregnancy study. CDR3 amino acids: CAISEPGTSGRRGEQFF. The CDR3, as DNA: TGTGCCATCAGTGAGCCAGGGACTAGCGGGAGAAGAGGAGAGCAGTTCTTC.